This T cell receptor (beta chain) comes out of a study of technical replicates of blood from a few donors. Germline V gene sequence: CDR1 SEHNR, CDR2 FQNEAQ (reference sequence). This CDR3 has 19 amino acids. The J segment lost 3 bases and the V segment lost 5 bases, leaving 19 bases of the junction unmatched. The repertoire was sequenced with immunoSEQ multiplex PCR; TCRdb's copy has only in-frame clones and lacks some. The sample yields under 90,000 clones, 93% seen once. The sequencing input was T cells isolated from PBMCs. The rearrangement links TRBV7-9 to TRBJ1-5, with TRBD1 matching over 7 bases. The sequence was collected from a human donor in good health. For the CDR3, the DNA is TGTGCCAGCAGCCAATCCTATCCTTTTGAACAGGGGAACAATCAGCCCCAGCATTTT. Protein sequence: CASSQSYPFEQGNNQPQHF.